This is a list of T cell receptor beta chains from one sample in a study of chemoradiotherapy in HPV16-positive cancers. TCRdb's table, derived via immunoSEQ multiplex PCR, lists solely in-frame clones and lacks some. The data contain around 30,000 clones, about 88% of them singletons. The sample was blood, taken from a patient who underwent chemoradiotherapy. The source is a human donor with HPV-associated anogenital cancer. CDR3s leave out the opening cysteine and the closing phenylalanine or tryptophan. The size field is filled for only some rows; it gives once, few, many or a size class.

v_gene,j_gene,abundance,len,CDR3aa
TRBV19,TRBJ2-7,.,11,ASSKRGTYEQY
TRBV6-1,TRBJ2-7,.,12,ASVDRGLSYEQY
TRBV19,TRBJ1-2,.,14,ASSQRGLTPLYGYT
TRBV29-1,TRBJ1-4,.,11,SAGQGANEKLF
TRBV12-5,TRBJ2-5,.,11,ASGLGGRETQY
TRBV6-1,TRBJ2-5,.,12,ASSDRSGQETQY
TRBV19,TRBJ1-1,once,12,ASSSRGPTAEAF
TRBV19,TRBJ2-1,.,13,ASSPRESSYNEQF
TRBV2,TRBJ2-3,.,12,ASTGRGSTDTQY
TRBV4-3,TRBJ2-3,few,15,ASSQEKAGGATDTQY
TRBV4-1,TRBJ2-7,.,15,ASSQERTGHQSYEQY
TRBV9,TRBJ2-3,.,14,ASSPVGLAGGDTQY
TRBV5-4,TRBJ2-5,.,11,ASSPDPGETQY
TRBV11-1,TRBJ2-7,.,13,ASSLTGATRYEQY
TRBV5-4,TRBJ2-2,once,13,ASSLGQGYTGELF
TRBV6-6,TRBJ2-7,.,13,ASSYSRGQGYEQY
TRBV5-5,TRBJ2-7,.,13,ASSLDGALFYEQY
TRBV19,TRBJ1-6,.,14,ASSIVRSTLDSPLH
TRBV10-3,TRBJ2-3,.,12,AITEGQGTDTQY
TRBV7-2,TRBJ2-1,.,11,ASLQGAGNEQF
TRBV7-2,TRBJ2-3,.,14,ASILGSSGSTDTQY
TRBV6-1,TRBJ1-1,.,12,ASREGQENTEAF
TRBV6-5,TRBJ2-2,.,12,ASRRTANTGELF
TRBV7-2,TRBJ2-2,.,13,ASSLERGPAGELF
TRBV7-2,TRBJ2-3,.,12,ASSLLVLGDTQY
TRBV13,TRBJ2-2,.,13,ASSLAGGPAGELF
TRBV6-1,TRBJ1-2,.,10,ASSPRKDGYT
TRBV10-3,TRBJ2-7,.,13,ATLPGGRLGGEQY
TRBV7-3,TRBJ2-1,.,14,ASSLLAGVSYNEQF
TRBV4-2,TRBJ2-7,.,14,ASSQEIRDAVYEQY
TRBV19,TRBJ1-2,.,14,ASSRTGGAKNYGYT
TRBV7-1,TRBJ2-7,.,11,ASSDDHSTKQY
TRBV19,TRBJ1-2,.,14,ASTPEGTGALYGYT
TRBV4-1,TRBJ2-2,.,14,ASSQPGLAGTGELF
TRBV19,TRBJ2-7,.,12,ASSEAYPSYEQY
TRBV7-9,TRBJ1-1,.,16,ASSLGRSGLARGTEAF
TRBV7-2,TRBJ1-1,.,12,ASSLRSGVTEAF
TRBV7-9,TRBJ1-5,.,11,ASSLSGEQPQH
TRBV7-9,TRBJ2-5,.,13,ASSLEGVPQETQY
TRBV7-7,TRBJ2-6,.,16,ASSAEGVPQSRANVLT
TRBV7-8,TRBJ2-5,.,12,ASSAGLPGETQY
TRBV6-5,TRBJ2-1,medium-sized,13,ASSYSIEGGNEQF
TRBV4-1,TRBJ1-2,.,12,ASSQPPGADGYT
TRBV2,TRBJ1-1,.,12,ASSEGLVFAEAF
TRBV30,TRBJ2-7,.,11,ALLWTGSYEQY
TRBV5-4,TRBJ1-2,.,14,ASSLDGDRRSYGYT
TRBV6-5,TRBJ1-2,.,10,ASSIRGQGLT
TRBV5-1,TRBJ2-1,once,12,ASSLATGSGEQF
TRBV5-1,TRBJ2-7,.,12,ASSWGTGDYEQY
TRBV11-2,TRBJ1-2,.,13,ASSLEPRGTYGYT
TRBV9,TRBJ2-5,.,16,ASSVARDPSGPSETQY
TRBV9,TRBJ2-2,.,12,ASSTRTNTGELF
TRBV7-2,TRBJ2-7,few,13,ASSLDTSRTYEQY
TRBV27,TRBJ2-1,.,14,ASSLEGLSSYNEQF
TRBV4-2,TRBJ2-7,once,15,ASSPGSGGTTSYEQY
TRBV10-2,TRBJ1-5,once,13,ASSESTGSNQPQH
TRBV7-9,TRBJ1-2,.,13,ASSVFQGGNYGYT
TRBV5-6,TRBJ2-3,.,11,ASSFVGADTQY
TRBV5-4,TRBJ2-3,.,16,ASSPRGGAGIDSDTQY